What follows are 27 T cell receptor beta chains derived from one specimen sequenced in a study of blood T cell repertoires in COVID-19. The protocol was immunoSEQ multiplex PCR, while the TCRdb copy is restricted to in-frame clones and leaves out a portion. The table shows some 200,000 clones, with about 83% occurring only once. Sequenced material: peripheral blood. The receptors were gathered from a woman under 40 with COVID-19, enrolled during active disease.

Remarks on this clone: The same CDR3 can be traced to other DNA sequences in this sample. This chain uses TRBV6-5 with TRBJ2-3; D gene unclear. Trimming shortened V by 8 bases and J by 1 base, and 7 bases separated the two germline ends. The CDR3 runs to 12 residues. The germline gives CDR1 MNHEY, CDR2 SVGAGI. CDR3 bases: TGTGCCAGCCGTAGTGGCACAGATACGCAGTATTTT. Residues: CASRSGTDTQYF.

The V call is TRBV5-4, the J call TRBJ2-7; weak D call: TRBD2 (7 bases). V lost 4 bases to trimming and J lost 2 bases, with 10 bases between them. Per the germline V gene, CDR1 is SGHNT and CDR2 is YYREEE (reference sequence). The length of the CDR3 is 13 residues. The CDR3 protein is CASSGGGPYEQYF. The CDR3 DNA reads as TGTGCCAGCAGCGGCGGGGGCCCCTACGAGCAGTACTTC.

The chain uses TRBV15 and TRBJ1-6; 8 bases are a match to TRBD1. The CDR3 has 15 amino acids. With V trimmed by 2 bases and J by 10 bases, 7 bases remained unmatched. The germline V gene encodes CDR1 LNHNV and CDR2 YYDKDF (reference sequence). As DNA, the CDR3 is TGTGCCACCAGCAGATTGAGACAGGGGAGCTCACCCCTCCACTTT. It specifies CATSRLRQGSSPLHF.

This chain links TRBV6-5 with TRBJ1-2; D is undetermined. This CDR3 is built from 13 residues. Germline values: CDR1 MNHEY, CDR2 SVGAGI. The V end lost 2 bases, the J end lost 5 bases, and 9 bases lay between the germline ends. CDR3 bases: TGTGCCAGCAGTTACGGGAGGGTATATGGCTACACCTTC. This gives the protein CASSYGRVYGYTF.

V usage is TRBV7-2 and J usage is TRBJ2-7; the match to TRBD1 covers 7 bases. V was clipped by 4 bases and J by 0 bases; unmatched bases: 6. The germline CDR1 and CDR2 sequences are SGHTA and FQGNSA. The CDR3 length is 15 residues. This CDR3 is CASSSAGGASYEQYF. The CDR3 nucleotides read TGTGCCAGCAGCTCAGCAGGGGGTGCCTCCTACGAGCAGTACTTC.

The J gene is TRBJ2-7, the V gene TRBV10-3, with 8 bases identical to TRBD2. V lost 5 bases, J lost 2 bases, and 11 bases stayed unmatched. Germline V CDR1 and CDR2: ENHRY, SYGVKD. The CDR3 consists of 16 residues. The CDR3 DNA follows: TGTGCCATCAGTCCGTATGAGCGGGAGACCACCTACGAGCAGTACTTC. This gives the protein CAISPYERETTYEQYF.

The rearrangement uses TRBV6-2 or TRBV6-3 and TRBJ2-1; 11 nucleotides line up with TRBD2. Germline lookup yields CDR1 MNHEY and CDR2 SVGEGT. J lost 4 bases, V lost 4 bases, and 0 bases had no gene match. The CDR3 is made up of 14 amino acids. This CDR3 reads CASSSSGGYNEQFF. The CDR3 nucleotides read TGTGCCAGCAGTTCTAGCGGGGGGTACAATGAGCAGTTCTTC.

The chain carries TRBV5-4 and TRBJ1-2, with 8 bases fitting TRBD1. Per germline, CDR1 SGHNT and CDR2 YYREEE (reference sequence). The ends lost 2 bases at V and 1 base at J; junction bases unmatched: 4. The CDR3 totals 15 residues. The CDR3 spells CASSFGTGNNYGYTF. The CDR3, as DNA: TGTGCCAGCAGCTTCGGGACAGGCAATAACTATGGCTACACCTTC.

This clone appeared once. V usage is TRBV6-1 and J usage is TRBJ2-5, with TRBD2 matching over 7 bases. The CDR3 is made up of 16 amino acids. J was trimmed by 4 bases and V by 2 bases; bases with no gene match: 10. Germline V CDR1 and CDR2: MNHNS, SASEGT. The CDR3 bases are TGTGCCAGCAGTGAATTGGGGGGGGAGATACTAGAGACCCAGTACTTC. Encoded protein: CASSELGGEILETQYF.

This rearrangement joins TRBV5-1 to TRBJ1-1; 8 bases are shared with TRBD1. The germline gives CDR1 SGHRS, CDR2 YFSETQ. CDR3 size: 15 residues. The V gene end was trimmed by 4 bases and the J gene end by 1 base; junction bases not matched to a gene: 6. CDR3 sequence reads: CASSTTGGRNTEAFF. CDR3 nucleotides: TGCGCCAGCAGCACCACAGGGGGGAGGAACACTGAAGCTTTCTTT.

The rearrangement links TRBV5-4 to TRBJ2-2; D unclear. The CDR3 runs to 13 residues. Per germline, CDR1 SGHNT and CDR2 YYREEE (reference sequence). V was cut by 4 bases and J by 6 bases, with 10 bases left in between. CDR3 region: CASSPQPAGELFF. The CDR3 bases are TGTGCCAGCAGCCCACAGCCGGCCGGGGAGCTGTTTTTT. The complete variable domain, with remaining parts taken from reference TRBV5-4 and TRBJ2-2, reads ETGVTQSPTHLIKTRGQQVTLRCSSQSGHNTVSWYQQALGQGPQFIFQYYREEENGRGNFPPRFSGLQFPNYSSELNVNALELDDSALYLCASSPQPAGELFFGEGSRLTVL.

The CDR3 sequence: CASSTGTRGQETQYF. The CDR3 coding sequence is TGTGCCAGCAGCACCGGGACTCGGGGCCAAGAGACCCAGTACTTC. The chain carries TRBV11-3 and TRBJ2-5; D may be TRBD2 (6 bases). V lost 5 bases and J lost 1, with 14 bases in between. The germline V gene has CDR1 SGHNT and CDR2 YENEEA. CDR3 length: 15 amino acids.

V gene TRBV5-4 combines with J gene TRBJ2-7, with 13 bases fitting TRBD2. This CDR3 is 14 amino acids long. Germline CDR1 SGHNT, CDR2 YYREEE (reference sequence). V was clipped by 9 bases and J by 7 bases; unmatched bases: 10. The CDR3 loop is CATLLAGGPVEQYF. CDR3 DNA: TGTGCCACCCTACTAGCGGGAGGGCCGGTTGAGCAGTACTTC.

The chain has TRBV29-1 and TRBJ2-3, with 8 bases aligning to TRBD2. The length of the CDR3 is 14 residues. Per the germline V gene, CDR1 is SQVTM and CDR2 is ANQGSEA. V lost 4 bases and J lost 4; bases outside the gene matches: 7. The CDR3 DNA follows: TGCAGCGTTGGGTTGACTAGCGCCGCAGATACGCAGTATTTT. Protein product: CSVGLTSAADTQYF.

The gene calls are TRBV28 and TRBJ2-1, with TRBD1 identical over 9 bases. CDR1 MDHEN and CDR2 SYDVKM come from the germline V gene. After removal of 6 bases from V and 7 bases from J, the junction contained 10 bases not matched to a gene. The CDR3 runs 15 residues. CDR3 loop: CASSETGGRGNEQFF. The CDR3 DNA is TGTGCCAGCAGCGAGACAGGGGGAAGGGGGAATGAGCAGTTCTTC.

This chain connects TRBV18 to TRBJ1-1; tentatively, D is TRBD1 (6 bases). V shed 3 bases and J shed 8 bases, with 19 bases lying between them. From germline, CDR1 is KGHSH and CDR2 LQKENI. The CDR3 runs to 15 residues. The CDR3: CASSPPAGVGTEAFF. In nucleotides, the CDR3 is TGTGCCAGCTCACCTCCCGCAGGGGTGGGGACCGAAGCTTTCTTT.

The V and J genes are TRBV27 and TRBJ1-2; a possible D gene is TRBD1 (6 bases). The CDR3 is 14 residues long. Trimming stripped 6 bases from V and 5 bases from J, with 16 bases between. CDR1 and CDR2 (germline): MNHEY, SMNVEV (reference sequence). The CDR3, as DNA: TGTGCCAGCAGCTACCGGACAGCTGGATATGGCTACACCTTC. Translation gives CASSYRTAGYGYTF.

The chain uses TRBV9 and TRBJ1-3; D perhaps matches TRBD1 (6 bases). Trimming removed 4 bases from V and 2 bases from J, with 10 bases in between. Germline values: CDR1 SGDLS, CDR2 YYNGEE. There are 14 residues in the CDR3. CDR3 residues: CASSPAGAGNTIYF. In DNA, the CDR3 is TGTGCCAGCAGCCCCGCAGGGGCTGGAAACACCATATATTTT.

This clone was counted a single time. The chain couples TRBV24-1 to TRBJ2-1; D gene uncertain. Per germline, CDR1 KGHDR and CDR2 SFDVKD. Between the trimmed V and J ends, which lost 7 bases and 7 bases, there was a span of 7 bases. The CDR3 contains 11 residues. This CDR3 is CATSQLNEQFF. CDR3 DNA: TGTGCCACCAGCCAACTTAATGAGCAGTTCTTC.

The gene calls are TRBV28 and TRBJ1-2, with 9 bases lining up with TRBD1. J lost 6 bases, V lost 5 bases, and 16 bases had no gene match. Looked up from germline, CDR1 is MDHEN and CDR2 is SYDVKM. The CDR3 has 17 residues. The CDR3: CASSPPGTGSITHGYTF. In nucleotides, the CDR3 is TGTGCCAGCAGTCCGCCCGGGACAGGGAGTATTACTCATGGCTACACCTTC.

This chain uses TRBV2 with TRBJ2-5, with a possible D match to TRBD1 (6 bases). Trimming pared 8 bases from V and 5 bases from J, leaving 15 bases between. Germline V gives CDR1 SNHLY, CDR2 FYNNEI. The CDR3 has 13 residues. The CDR3 region is CASHSPGEETQYF. The DNA of the CDR3 is TGTGCCAGCCACTCCCCAGGGGAGGAGACCCAGTACTTC.

The V call is TRBV19, the J call TRBJ2-1; TRBD1 matches at 10 bases. V lost 5 bases and J lost 2; bases outside the gene matches: 9. The CDR3 has 17 residues. Germline CDR1 LNHDA, CDR2 SQIVND (reference sequence). DNA for the CDR3: TGTGCCAGTAGTCCTCCCCCGGGACAGGGGCCCTACAATGAGCAGTTCTTC. Translated: CASSPPPGQGPYNEQFF.

The V gene is TRBV19, the J gene TRBJ1-1; 9 nucleotides line up with TRBD1. Germline V gene lookup returns CDR1 LNHDA and CDR2 SQIVND (reference sequence). With V trimmed by 5 bases and J by 5 bases, 6 bases remained unmatched. This CDR3 contains 14 residues. The CDR3, as DNA: TGTGCCAGTAGTGAAACAGGGGGCTGGACTGAAGCTTTCTTT. Amino acid sequence: CASSETGGWTEAFF.

This rearrangement joins TRBV4-3 to TRBJ1-2; tentative D call: TRBD1 (5 bases). The CDR3 is 14 amino acids. Trimming pared 0 bases from V and 5 bases from J, leaving 10 bases between. From germline, CDR1 is LGHNA and CDR2 YSLEER. Here the CDR3 DNA reads TGCGCCAGCAGCCAAGATAGGGGTGGATATGGCTACACCTTC. Protein sequence: CASSQDRGGYGYTF.

For the CDR3, the DNA is TGCGCCAGCAGCCCACGATCGGGGGAGCACACAGATACGCAGTATTTT. Translation: CASSPRSGEHTDTQYF. V gene TRBV4-3 combines with J gene TRBJ2-3; possible D gene TRBD2, 6 bases. The CDR3 runs to 16 residues. Germline-derived CDR1 and CDR2 are LGHNA and YSLEER. Trimming shortened V by 4 bases and J by 2 bases, and 16 bases separated the two germline ends.

The chain joins TRBV29-1 to TRBJ2-1; 9 bases align to TRBD2. The CDR3 spans 14 residues. V trimming: 6 bases; J trimming: 7 bases; junction bases outside the gene matches: 10. Germline V gene data show CDR1 as SQVTM and CDR2 as ANQGSEA. CDR3 coding DNA: TGCAGCGTGCCACCGGGACTAGCACAAAATGAGCAGTTCTTC. Amino acids: CSVPPGLAQNEQFF.

The V gene is TRBV2, the J gene TRBJ2-5; a possible D gene is TRBD1 (5 bases). From germline, CDR1 is SNHLY and CDR2 FYNNEI. The CDR3 has 14 residues. V was clipped by 6 bases and J by 5 bases, with 16 bases between them. DNA of the CDR3: TGTGCCAGCAGAGGAGACAGTCCCGGGGAGACCCAGTACTTC. Translating gives CASRGDSPGETQYF.